This TCR beta chain was obtained from a study of shared T cell receptors in the human thymus. V gave up 6 bases and J gave up 4 bases, with 19 bases separating them. The CDR3 is 16 residues long. Per germline, CDR1 SNHLY and CDR2 FYNNEI. This clone has only a few counts. Assay: immunoSEQ multiplex PCR; the TCRdb copy retains only in-frame clones and omits some. The data hold hundreds of thousands of clones, with approximately 87% observed a single time. The data also belong to a second study, concerning human thymus T cells.

The sequence came from a boy under two years old with a congenital heart defect. The V and J genes are TRBV2 and TRBJ1-3; the D gene is possibly TRBD1 (5 bases). The specimen was thymocytes. The DNA of the CDR3 is TGTGCCAGCAGGAGGGGTCCGGGGGATCTAGGAAACACCATATATTTT. Encoded protein: CASRRGPGDLGNTIYF. The whole variable domain, remainder taken from reference TRBV2 and TRBJ1-3, is EPEVTQTPSHQVTQMGQEVILRCVPISNHLYFYWYRQILGQKVEFLVSFYNNEISEKSEIFDDQFSVERPDGSNFTLKIRSTKLEDSAMYFCASRRGPGDLGNTIYFGEGSWLTVV.